The sequence of this T cell receptor beta chain was determined in a study of cytotoxic CD8 clonotypes in ibrutinib-treated CLL. In the study overall: Among responders, some 25 were partial and 2 complete; after median roughly 68 months, approximately 15 stayed remitted and some twelve progressed. Study observations and caveats: Private clonotypes, not public ones, expanded at ibrutinib response.

CDR1 is WNHNN, CDR2 SYGVQD, per germline (reference sequence). This CDR3 has 15 residues. Trimming stripped 3 bases from V and 0 bases from J, with 9 bases between. Note on this clone: Its target is not known.

TCRdb's copy holds only in-frame clones and misses some; the assay was immunoSEQ multiplex PCR. The sample shows 52,000 or so clones, approximately 87% of them seen only once. The rearrangement uses TRBV10-1 and TRBJ2-1; no clear D. Sequences were derived from PBMCs, sampled after 24 months of ibrutinib treatment. This clonotype was obtained from a human donor with chronic lymphocytic leukemia. DNA of the CDR3: TGCGCCAGCAGTGATCAGACCCACTCCTACAATGAGCAGTTCTTC. Amino acid sequence: CASSDQTHSYNEQFF.